This TCR beta chain was sequenced in a study of blood T cell repertoires in COVID-19. V was shortened by 1 base and J by 8 bases, with 12 bases between the two germline ends. Germline values: CDR1 LGHNA, CDR2 YSLEER. This CDR3 is 15 amino acids long. Authors' methods: Reference gene primer amplification gave nucleated cell count estimates. Produced via immunoSEQ multiplex PCR; TCRdb's table is partial and in-frame only. V, J and clone size were drawn from that table, and D and trimming were deduced from the DNA. Counted here are some 200,000 clones, roughly 90% occurring once; the ten biggest clones make up roughly 0.77%. Before being deemed recovered, Cohort 3 donors had two negative PCRs, clearance, or symptom resolution.

Sequenced material: PBMCs or T cells enriched from blood (not recorded which). The genes are TRBV4-3 and TRBJ1-6; tentatively, D is TRBD1 (6 bases). This TCR was recovered from a woman between 18 and 30 years old who had recovered from COVID-19. The CDR3 region has the DNA TGCGCCAGCAGCCAAGGGGGGCAGGGGCATTCACCCCTCCACTTT. This encodes CASSQGGQGHSPLHF.